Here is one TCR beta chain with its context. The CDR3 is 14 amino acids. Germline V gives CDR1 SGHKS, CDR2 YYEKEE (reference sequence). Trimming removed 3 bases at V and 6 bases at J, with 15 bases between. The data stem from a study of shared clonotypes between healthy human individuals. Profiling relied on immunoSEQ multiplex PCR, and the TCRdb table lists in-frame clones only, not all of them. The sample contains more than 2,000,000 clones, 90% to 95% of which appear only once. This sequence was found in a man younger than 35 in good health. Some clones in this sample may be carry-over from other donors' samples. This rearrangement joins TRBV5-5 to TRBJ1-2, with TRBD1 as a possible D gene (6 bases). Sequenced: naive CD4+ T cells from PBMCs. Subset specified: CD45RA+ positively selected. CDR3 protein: CASSSGGGEDGYTF. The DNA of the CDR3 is TGTGCCAGCAGCTCGGGCGGGGGCGAGGATGGCTACACCTTC.